This T cell receptor beta chain came from a study of blood T cell repertoires in COVID-19. In the study overall: The origin of the acute and convalescent COVID-19 samples was the United States, Italy and Spain. T cells, B-cell-depleted T cells, or PBMCs supplied cDNA or gDNA.

As processed by the authors: Amplification with reference gene primers provided the estimates of nucleated cell counts. The data were produced by immunoSEQ multiplex PCR, yet TCRdb's version contains in-frame clones alone and is incomplete. That table supplies the V and J calls and clone size; D and trimming were determined from the DNA. Among around 220,000 clones listed, around 85% were seen once. The length of the CDR3 is 12 residues. Trimming stripped 1 base from V and 6 bases from J, with 5 bases between. V gene TRBV12-3 or TRBV12-4 combines with J gene TRBJ2-3; D is undetermined. This TCR derives from a human donor in a cohort sampled during active COVID-19. Material: peripheral blood. The CDR3 loop is CASSLVPDTQYF. CDR3 nucleotide sequence: TGTGCCAGCAGTTTAGTCCCTGATACGCAGTATTTT.